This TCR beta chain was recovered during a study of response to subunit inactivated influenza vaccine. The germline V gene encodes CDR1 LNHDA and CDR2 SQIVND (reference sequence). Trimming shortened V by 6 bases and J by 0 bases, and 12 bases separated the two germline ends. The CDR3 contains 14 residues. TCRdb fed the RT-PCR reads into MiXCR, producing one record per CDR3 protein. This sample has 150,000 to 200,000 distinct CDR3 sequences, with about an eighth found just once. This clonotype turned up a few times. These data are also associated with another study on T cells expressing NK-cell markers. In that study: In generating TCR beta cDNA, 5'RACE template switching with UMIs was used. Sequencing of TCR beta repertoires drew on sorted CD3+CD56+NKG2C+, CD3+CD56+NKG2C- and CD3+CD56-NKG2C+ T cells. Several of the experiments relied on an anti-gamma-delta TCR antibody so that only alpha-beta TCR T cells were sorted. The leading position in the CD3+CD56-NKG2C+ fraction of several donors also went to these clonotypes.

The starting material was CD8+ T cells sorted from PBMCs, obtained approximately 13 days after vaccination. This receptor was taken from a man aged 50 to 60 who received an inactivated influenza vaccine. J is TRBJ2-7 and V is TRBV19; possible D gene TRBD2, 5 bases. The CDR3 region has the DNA TGTGCCAGTAGCCCCGGACTGATCTCCTACGAGCAGTACTTC. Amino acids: CASSPGLISYEQYF.